This TCR beta chain stems from a study of OX40 agonist ivuxolimab in advanced cancers. Germline V CDR1 and CDR2: SGHNT, YYREEE (reference sequence). The CDR3 runs 14 residues. Trimming took off 5 bases at V and 5 bases at J, with 14 bases between the two ends. A few counts support this clone. The method was immunoSEQ multiplex PCR; TCRdb's version includes in-frame clones alone and lacks a portion of them. The sample has 40,000 or so clones; 80% are singletons. The chain links TRBV5-4 to TRBJ2-1, with TRBD1 as a possible D gene (5 bases). The sample in question was CD4+ or CD8+ T cells sorted from blood, obtained in a trial of the OX40 agonist ivuxolimab. This sequence was found in an adult with an advanced solid tumor such as melanoma, head and neck, liver or kidney cancer. The CDR3 DNA reads as TGTGCCAGCAGTTACGTGGGGCCCGACAATGAGCAGTTCTTC. It yields the protein CASSYVGPDNEQFF. Combining the CDR3 with reference TRBV5-4 and TRBJ2-1 gives the whole variable domain ETGVTQSPTHLIKTRGQQVTLRCSSQSGHNTVSWYQQALGQGPQFIFQYYREEENGRGNFPPRFSGLQFPNYSSELNVNALELDDSALYLCASSYVGPDNEQFFGPGTRLTVL.